This T cell receptor beta chain was identified in a study of T cells after yellow fever vaccination. This clonotype has at least ten counts. Its antigen is unidentified. The germline V gene encodes CDR1 MNHNS and CDR2 SASEGT. The CDR3 consists of 17 residues. The V and J ends lost 0 bases and 2 bases, in that order; junction bases with no gene match: 4. Study-level findings and limits: A small share of clonotypes appeared in both CD4 and CD8 compartments. Repertoires sorted by FACS could include abundant clonotypes that are contaminants from the bulk population.

TCRdb reprocessed the 5' RACE reads via MiXCR and lists one record per CDR3 protein. The sample lists 280,000 or so distinct CDR3 sequences; roughly 9% were seen once. The starting material was CD4+ T cells sorted from PBMCs, obtained 5 days after the yellow fever booster vaccination. The V and J genes are TRBV6-1 and TRBJ1-1, with TRBD1 matching over 12 bases. This TCR derives from a young man who received the YFV17D yellow fever vaccine. The CDR3 DNA sequence: TGTGCCAGCAGTGAAGCGCTGGGACAGGGGGCCAACACTGAAGCTTTCTTT. Protein product: CASSEALGQGANTEAFF.